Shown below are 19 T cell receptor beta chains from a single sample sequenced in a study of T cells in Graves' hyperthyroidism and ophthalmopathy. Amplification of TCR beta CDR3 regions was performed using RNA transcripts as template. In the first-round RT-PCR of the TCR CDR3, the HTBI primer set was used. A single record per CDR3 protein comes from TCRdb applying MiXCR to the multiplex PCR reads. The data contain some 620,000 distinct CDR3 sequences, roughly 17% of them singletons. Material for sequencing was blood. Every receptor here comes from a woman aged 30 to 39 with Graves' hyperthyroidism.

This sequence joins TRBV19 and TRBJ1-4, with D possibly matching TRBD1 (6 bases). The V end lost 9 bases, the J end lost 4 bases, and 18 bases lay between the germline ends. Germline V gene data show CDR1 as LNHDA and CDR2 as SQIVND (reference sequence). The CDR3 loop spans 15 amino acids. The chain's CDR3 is CASRTVHGSNEKLFF. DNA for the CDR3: TGTGCCAGCCGGACAGTCCATGGGAGTAATGAAAAACTGTTTTTT.

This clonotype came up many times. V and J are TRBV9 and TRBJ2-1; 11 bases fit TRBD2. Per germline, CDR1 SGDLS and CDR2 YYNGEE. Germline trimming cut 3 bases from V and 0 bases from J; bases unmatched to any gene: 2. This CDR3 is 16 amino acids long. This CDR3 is CASSAGLAGSYNEQFF. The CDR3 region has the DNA TGTGCCAGCAGCGCAGGACTAGCGGGCTCCTACAATGAGCAGTTCTTC. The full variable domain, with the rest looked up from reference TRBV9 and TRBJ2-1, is DSGVTQTPKHLITATGQRVTLRCSPRSGDLSVYWYQQSLDQGLQFLIQYYNGEERAKGNILERFSAQQFPDLHSELNLSSLELGDSALYFCASSAGLAGSYNEQFFGPGTRLTVL.

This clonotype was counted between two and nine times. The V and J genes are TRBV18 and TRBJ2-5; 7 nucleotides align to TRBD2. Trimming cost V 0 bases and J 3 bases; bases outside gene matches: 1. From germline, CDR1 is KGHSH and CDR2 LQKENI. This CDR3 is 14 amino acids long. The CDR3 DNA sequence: TGTGCCAGCTCACCACCGCTAGCGGAAGAGACCCAGTACTTC. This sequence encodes CASSPPLAEETQYF. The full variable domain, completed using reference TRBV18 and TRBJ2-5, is NAGVMQNPRHLVRRRGQEARLRCSPMKGHSHVYWYRQLPEEGLKFMVYLQKENIIDESGMPKERFSAEFPKEGPSILRIQQVVRGDSAAYFCASSPPLAEETQYFGPGTRLLVL.

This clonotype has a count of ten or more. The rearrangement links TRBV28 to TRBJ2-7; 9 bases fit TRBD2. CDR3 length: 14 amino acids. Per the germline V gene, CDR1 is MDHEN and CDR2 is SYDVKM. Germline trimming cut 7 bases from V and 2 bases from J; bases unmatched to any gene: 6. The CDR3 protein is CASKPGLAPYEQYF. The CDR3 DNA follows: TGTGCCAGCAAACCGGGACTAGCACCCTACGAGCAGTACTTC.

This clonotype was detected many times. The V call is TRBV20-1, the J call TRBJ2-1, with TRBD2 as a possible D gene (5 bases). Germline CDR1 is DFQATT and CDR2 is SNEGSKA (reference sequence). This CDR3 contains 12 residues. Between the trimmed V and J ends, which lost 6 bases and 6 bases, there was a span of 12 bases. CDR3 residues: CSAPRSGNEQFF. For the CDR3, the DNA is TGCAGTGCGCCGAGGAGCGGCAATGAGCAGTTCTTC.

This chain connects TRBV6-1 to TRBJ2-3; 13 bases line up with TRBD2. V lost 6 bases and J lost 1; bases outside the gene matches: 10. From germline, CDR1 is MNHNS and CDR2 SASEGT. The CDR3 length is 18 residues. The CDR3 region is CASSRGLAGVLGTDTQYF. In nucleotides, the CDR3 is TGTGCCAGCAGCCGCGGACTAGCGGGAGTATTAGGCACAGATACGCAGTATTTT.

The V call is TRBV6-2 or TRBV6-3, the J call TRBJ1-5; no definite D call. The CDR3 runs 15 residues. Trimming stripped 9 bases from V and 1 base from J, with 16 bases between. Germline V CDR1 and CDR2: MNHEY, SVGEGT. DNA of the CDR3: TGTGCCAGTAACAATGGGTCACGAAGCAATCAGCCCCAGCATTTT. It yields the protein CASNNGSRSNQPQHF.

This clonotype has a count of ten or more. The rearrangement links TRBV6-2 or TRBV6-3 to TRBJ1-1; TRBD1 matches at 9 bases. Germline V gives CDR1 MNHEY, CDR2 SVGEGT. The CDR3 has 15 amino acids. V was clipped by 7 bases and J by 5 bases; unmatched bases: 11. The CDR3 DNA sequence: TGTGCCAGCACCCTGACAGGGGGGGCGAGGACTGAAGCTTTCTTT. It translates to CASTLTGGARTEAFF.

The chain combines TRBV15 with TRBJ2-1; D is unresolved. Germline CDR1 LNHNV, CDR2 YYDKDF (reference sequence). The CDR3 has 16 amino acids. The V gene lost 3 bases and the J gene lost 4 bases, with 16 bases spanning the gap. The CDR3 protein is CATSSLDPSPYNEQFF. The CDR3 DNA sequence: TGTGCCACCAGCAGTCTAGACCCGTCGCCGTACAATGAGCAGTTCTTC.

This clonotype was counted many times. CDR3 bases: TGCGCCAGCAGCTTGAGGGACCCGAACACTGAAGCTTTCTTT. Amino acids: CASSLRDPNTEAFF. The chain recombines TRBV5-1 with TRBJ1-1; weak D call: TRBD1 (5 bases). Germline CDR1 and CDR2: SGHRS and YFSETQ. V lost 1 base, J lost 1 base, and 8 bases lay in between. The CDR3 is 14 residues long.

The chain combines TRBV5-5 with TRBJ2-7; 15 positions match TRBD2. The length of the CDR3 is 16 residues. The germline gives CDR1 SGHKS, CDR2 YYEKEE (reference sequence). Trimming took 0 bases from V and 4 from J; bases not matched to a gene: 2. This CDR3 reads CASSLGGLAGGYEQYF. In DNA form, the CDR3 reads TGTGCCAGCAGCTTGGGCGGACTAGCGGGAGGGTACGAGCAGTACTTC.

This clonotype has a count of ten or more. The CDR3 bases are TGTGCCAGCAGACTAGCGGACTTCACAGATACGCAGTATTTT. It is translated as CASRLADFTDTQYF. The chain employs TRBV2 and TRBJ2-3; 8 bases line up with TRBD2. The germline V gene has CDR1 SNHLY and CDR2 FYNNEI. This CDR3 is 14 amino acids long. The trim removed 6 bases at V and 2 bases at J, leaving 4 bases unmatched.

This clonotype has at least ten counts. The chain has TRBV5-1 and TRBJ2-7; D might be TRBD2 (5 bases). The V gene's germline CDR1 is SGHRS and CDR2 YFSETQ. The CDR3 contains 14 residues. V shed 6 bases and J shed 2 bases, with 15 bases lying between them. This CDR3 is CASTVFDGTYEQYF. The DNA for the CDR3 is TGCGCCAGCACCGTCTTCGACGGGACCTACGAGCAGTACTTC.

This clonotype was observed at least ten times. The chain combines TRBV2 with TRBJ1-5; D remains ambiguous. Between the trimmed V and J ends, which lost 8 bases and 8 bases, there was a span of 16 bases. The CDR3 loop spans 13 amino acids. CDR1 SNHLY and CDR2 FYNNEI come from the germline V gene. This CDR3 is CASGVANGEPQHF. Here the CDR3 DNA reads TGTGCCAGCGGGGTCGCAAACGGAGAGCCCCAGCATTTT.

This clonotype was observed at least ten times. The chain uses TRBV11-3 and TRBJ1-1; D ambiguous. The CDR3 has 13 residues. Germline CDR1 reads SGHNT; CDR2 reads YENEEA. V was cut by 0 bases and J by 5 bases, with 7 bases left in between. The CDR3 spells CASSLEVGTEAFF. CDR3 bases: TGTGCCAGCAGCTTAGAGGTGGGAACTGAAGCTTTCTTT.

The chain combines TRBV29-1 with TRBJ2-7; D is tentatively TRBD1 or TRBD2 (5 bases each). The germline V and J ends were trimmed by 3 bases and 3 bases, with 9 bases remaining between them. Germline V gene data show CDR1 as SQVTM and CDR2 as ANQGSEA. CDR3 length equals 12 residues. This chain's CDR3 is CSVEGENYEQYF. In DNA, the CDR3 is TGCAGCGTTGAGGGGGAAAACTACGAGCAGTACTTC.

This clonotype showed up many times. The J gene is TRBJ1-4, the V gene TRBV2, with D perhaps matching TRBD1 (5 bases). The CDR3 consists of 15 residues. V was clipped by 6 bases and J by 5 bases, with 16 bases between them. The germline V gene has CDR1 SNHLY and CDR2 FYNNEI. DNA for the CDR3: TGTGCCAGCAGCCATCTTGGGGGAGAGAATGAAAAACTGTTTTTT. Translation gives CASSHLGGENEKLFF.

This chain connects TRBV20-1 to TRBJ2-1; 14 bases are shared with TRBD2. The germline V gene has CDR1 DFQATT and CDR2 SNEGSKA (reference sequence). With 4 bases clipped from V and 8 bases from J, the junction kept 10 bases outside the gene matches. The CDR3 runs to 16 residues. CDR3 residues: CSATSGLAGDGDEQFF. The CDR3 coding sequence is TGCAGTGCTACCTCGGGACTAGCGGGAGATGGGGATGAGCAGTTCTTC.

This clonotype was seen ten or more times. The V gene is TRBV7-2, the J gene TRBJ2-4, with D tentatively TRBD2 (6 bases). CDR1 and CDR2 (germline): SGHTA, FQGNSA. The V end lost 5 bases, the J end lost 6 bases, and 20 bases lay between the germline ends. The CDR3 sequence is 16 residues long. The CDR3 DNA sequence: TGTGCCAGCAGCCCTAGCGCGGGCTATGAAGGAAACATTCAGTACTTC. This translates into CASSPSAGYEGNIQYF.